A selection of T cell receptor beta chains follows, all from one sample in a study of blood T cell repertoires in COVID-19. Data came from immunoSEQ multiplex PCR; TCRdb stores just in-frame clones and leaves some out. The sample gives approximately 230,000 clones, roughly 88% of which show up once; approximately 14% is in the top ten. Specimen: PBMCs or T cells enriched from blood (not recorded which). The receptors come from a woman aged 45-60 years with acute COVID-19. The CDR3 runs from the conserved cysteine through the conserved F or W. The D gene is left open where the match is weak. Not every row has a clone size; where given, it reads once, few, many or a size class.

>.|TRBJ1-2|TRBV19|.
TGTGCCAACCCTAGGGGCCAGACCGCCAGCTATGGCTACACCTTC
CANPRGQTASYGYTF
>.|TRBJ2-2|TRBV6-5|TRBD1
TGTGCCAGCAGAAGGACAGGGGTGAACACCGGGGAGCTGTTTTTT
CASRRTGVNTGELFF
>.|TRBJ1-2|TRBV5-1|TRBD1
TGCGCCAGCAGCCCCTCCGGGACAGGGTTAGGGGGCTACACCTTC
CASSPSGTGLGGYTF
>.|TRBJ1-1|TRBV24-1|.
TGTGCCACCAGTGATTGGCCGGGGTCGAACACTGAAGCTTTCTTT
CATSDWPGSNTEAFF
>.|TRBJ1-6|TRBV19|TRBD1
TGTGCCAGTAGGAGCCAGCTACAGGGGGCTAGTAATTCACCCCTCCACTTT
CASRSQLQGASNSPLHF
>.|TRBJ2-5|TRBV5-1|.
TGCGCCAGCAGCTTGGGGGGCGGGGCAACGGAGACCCAGTACTTC
CASSLGGGATETQYF
>.|TRBJ2-1|TRBV7-2|.
TGTGCCAGCAGCTTTGGGGCCGTCTCCTACAATGAGCAGTTCTTC
CASSFGAVSYNEQFF
>.|TRBJ2-7|TRBV7-9|TRBD1
TGTGCCAGCAGGAGGGGGCGGCTTGGGTACGACGAGCAGTACTTC
CASRRGRLGYDEQYF
>.|TRBJ2-2|TRBV5-1|.
TGCGCCAGCAGAAAACTAGAGAACACCGGGGAGCTGTTTTTT
CASRKLENTGELFF
>once|TRBJ2-1|TRBV15|TRBD2
TGTGCCACCAGCAGACAACTAGCGAAACCGTCCAATGAGCAGTTCTTC
CATSRQLAKPSNEQFF
>.|TRBJ2-4|TRBV5-6|TRBD2
TGTGCCAGCAGCCCCGGGGGGGGAAACATTCAGTACTTC
CASSPGGGNIQYF
>.|TRBJ2-3|TRBV28|TRBD2
TGTGCCAGCAGTTTGAATCGCCTAGCGGGAACGGATACGCAGTATTTT
CASSLNRLAGTDTQYF
>.|TRBJ2-2|TRBV10-1|.
TGCGCCAGCAGTGAACACAGGGTCACCGGGGAGCTGTTTTTT
CASSEHRVTGELFF
>.|TRBJ1-1|TRBV19|TRBD1
TGTGCCAGTAGTTATGCGACAGGGACTGAAGCTTTCTTT
CASSYATGTEAFF
>.|TRBJ2-7|TRBV23-1|TRBD2
TGCGCCAGCAGCTACAGGGGGACTAGCGGCCAGGGACGACGGTACGAGCAGTACTTC
CASSYRGTSGQGRRYEQYF
>.|TRBJ2-4|TRBV10-3|TRBD1
TGTGCCATCAGTGGGGGACAGGGAGGCATTCAGTACTTC
CAISGGQGGIQYF
>few|TRBJ2-2|TRBV9|.
TGTGCCAGCAGCGCTACAGGGAGAGTCGGGGAGCTGTTTTTT
CASSATGRVGELFF
>.|TRBJ2-1|TRBV28|TRBD2
TGTGCCAGCAGTTTAACCCCTAGCGGGAGGGCCGGCGGTGAGCAGTTCTTC
CASSLTPSGRAGGEQFF
>.|TRBJ1-2|TRBV28|.
TGTGCCAGCAGTGACAGTTTCTATGGCTACACCTTC
CASSDSFYGYTF
>.|TRBJ2-2|TRBV28|.
TGTGCCAGCAGTTTCGTCGCCGGAGCGAACACCGGGGAGCTGTTTTTT
CASSFVAGANTGELFF
>.|TRBJ1-5|TRBV28|.
TGTGCCAGCAGTTTCAGCACTAAGGGGGGCAATCAGCCCCAGCATTTT
CASSFSTKGGNQPQHF
>.|TRBJ2-1|TRBV4-2|TRBD2
TGTGCCAGCAGCCCGCAACTAGCGGATTACAATGAGCAGTTCTTC
CASSPQLADYNEQFF
>.|TRBJ2-1|TRBV15|.
TGTGCCACCAGCAGAGCGGATGAGCAGTTCTTC
CATSRADEQFF
>.|TRBJ2-2|TRBV7-2|TRBD2
TGTGCCAGCAGTAGGGAACTAGCGAGCGGAGTCGGGGAGCTGTTTTTT
CASSRELASGVGELFF
>once|TRBJ1-1|TRBV5-4|.
TGTGCCAGCAGCTCCCTAGGAGGAGCTGAAGCTTTCTTT
CASSSLGGAEAFF
>.|TRBJ2-2|TRBV19|TRBD2
TGTGCCAGTAGTGATCAGGGACTAGCGGGGTACACCGGGGAGCTGTTTTTT
CASSDQGLAGYTGELFF
>.|TRBJ2-5|TRBV2|TRBD1
TGTGCCAGCAGGGGGACAGGGCGGGGAGAGACCCAGTACTTC
CASRGTGRGETQYF
>.|TRBJ2-1|TRBV14|.
TGTGCCAGCAGTGTCTTCCAGAATGAGCAGTTCTTC
CASSVFQNEQFF
>.|TRBJ1-6|TRBV28|TRBD1
TGTGCCAGCAGCCCCGGGACAGGCGATTCACCCCTCCACTTT
CASSPGTGDSPLHF
>.|TRBJ2-7|TRBV4-1|TRBD2
TGCGCCAGCAGCCAGGGGACTAGCGGGAGTGATATCTCCTACGAGCAGTACTTC
CASSQGTSGSDISYEQYF
>once|TRBJ1-1|TRBV19|.
TGTGCCAGTAGTACGGACGGAGGAAACACTGAAGCTTTCTTT
CASSTDGGNTEAFF
>few|TRBJ2-1|TRBV11-1|TRBD2
TGTGCCAGCAGCCGGAGCGGGGGCTTTGCGTTCTTC
CASSRSGGFAFF
>.|TRBJ1-6|TRBV7-2|TRBD1
TGTGCCAGCAGCATGGGGACAGCCGAGTATTCACCCCTCCACTTT
CASSMGTAEYSPLHF
>.|TRBJ1-6|TRBV25-1|.
TGTGCCAGCAGTGAAACAGGGTTAGGCTATAATTCACCCCTCCACTTT
CASSETGLGYNSPLHF
>.|TRBJ2-2|TRBV6-5|TRBD1
TGTGCCAGCAAGGACGGACAGGGCGGGGAGCTGTTTTTT
CASKDGQGGELFF
>.|TRBJ1-2|TRBV28|TRBD1
TGTGCCAGCAGGGCAGGGGGCGCGGATGGCTACACCTTC
CASRAGGADGYTF
>.|TRBJ2-7|TRBV28|TRBD2
TGTGCCAGCACCCCCTTGGGGGGGGTAGCGGACTTCTCCTACGAGCAGTACTTC
CASTPLGGVADFSYEQYF
>.|TRBJ2-7|TRBV6-5|TRBD2
TGTGCCAGCAGTTACTCGAGTGCTAGCGGTTACGAGCAGTACTTC
CASSYSSASGYEQYF
>.|TRBJ1-5|TRBV30|.
TGTGCCTGGAGCGTTAGGGGAGGTCAGCCCCAGCATTTT
CAWSVRGGQPQHF
>.|TRBJ1-1|TRBV5-6|TRBD1
TGTGCCAGCAGCTTGGTAGGGGGCAGGGGGAACACTGAAGCTTTCTTT
CASSLVGGRGNTEAFF
>few|TRBJ2-1|TRBV19|.
TGTGCCAGTAGTATTGCTAGCCGTCGTAATGAGCAGTTCTTC
CASSIASRRNEQFF
>.|TRBJ2-1|TRBV19|TRBD2
TGTGCCAGTAGTCCCCGCGGTCTAGCGGGAGGGCCCAATGAGCAGTTCTTC
CASSPRGLAGGPNEQFF
>once|TRBJ1-5|TRBV3-1/TRBV3-2|TRBD1
TGTGCCAGCAGCCACGCCTACCGGGACAGGGGAAGAGGCGTCAATCAGCCCCAGCATTTT
CASSHAYRDRGRGVNQPQHF
>.|TRBJ2-1|TRBV3-1/TRBV3-2|TRBD2
TGTGCCAGCATCGGGACCTCAACTAGCGGGCGGAGGAATGAGCAGTTCTTC
CASIGTSTSGRRNEQFF
>.|TRBJ2-3|TRBV4-3|.
TGCGCCAGCAGCCCCCACCCGGGCACAGATACGCAGTATTTT
CASSPHPGTDTQYF
>once|TRBJ2-3|TRBV29-1|TRBD2
TGCAGCGTTGAACGACTAGCGGGAGAAGGTGGCACAGATACGCAGTATTTT
CSVERLAGEGGTDTQYF
>.|TRBJ1-1|TRBV5-1|.
TGCGCCAGCAGATCCGACACCCGGAACACTGAAGCTTTCTTT
CASRSDTRNTEAFF
>.|TRBJ1-1|TRBV24-1|.
TGTGCCACCAGAAAGGAGGGCACTGAAGCTTTCTTT
CATRKEGTEAFF
>.|TRBJ2-7|TRBV6-2/TRBV6-3|.
TGTGCCAGCAGTTACGGCCTTTACGAGCAGTACTTC
CASSYGLYEQYF
>.|TRBJ1-2|TRBV7-3|.
TGTGCCAGCAGCTTAATGTCAGGGGATGGCTACACCTTC
CASSLMSGDGYTF
>.|TRBJ2-2|TRBV7-9|TRBD2
TGTGCCAGCAGCTTAATACTAGCGGGAGAGGTCACCGGGGAGCTGTTTTTT
CASSLILAGEVTGELFF
>.|TRBJ1-2|TRBV5-5|.
TGTGCCAGCAGCTTCCTGACAGGCGATTATGGCTACACCTTC
CASSFLTGDYGYTF
>.|TRBJ2-7|TRBV29-1|.
TGCAGCGTGGACCCCTGGGTAGCGTTAAGCTCCTACGAGCAGTACTTC
CSVDPWVALSSYEQYF
>.|TRBJ2-7|TRBV10-3|TRBD1
TGTGCCATCAGTGATCCGGGACAGAGCTCCTACGAGCAGTACTTC
CAISDPGQSSYEQYF
>.|TRBJ2-4|TRBV15|TRBD1
TGTGCCACCAGCAGAGAACACAGGGGGCGATCGGCCAAAAACATTCAGTACTTC
CATSREHRGRSAKNIQYF
>.|TRBJ2-7|TRBV7-2|TRBD1
TGTGCCAGCAGCTTTCCCGCCGGGACAGGGGCGTCCTACGAGCAGTACTTC
CASSFPAGTGASYEQYF